These T cell receptor beta chains were read from a single sample in a study of cytomegalovirus exposure and HLA in healthy donors. The assay was immunoSEQ multiplex PCR, and TCRdb's table has in-frame clones only and misses some. The sample records about 55,000 clones, more than 80% being singletons. Specimen: PBMCs. These receptors were collected from a man aged 18 to 29 in good health and CMV-seronegative. Each CDR3 is given with its conserved first and last residue. Each record gives: CDR3 protein, CDR3 DNA, D gene, V gene, clone size, J gene. D genes are given only for firm matches. Clone sizes are given selectively: once, few, many, or a class where the clone is expanded.

cdr3_aa: CASSKGSNEQFF; cdr3_nt: TGTGCCAGCAGCAAAGGGAGCAATGAGCAGTTCTTC; d_call: -; v_call: TRBV21-1; clone_size: once; j_call: TRBJ2-1
cdr3_aa: CASSQDWQAISGNTIYF; cdr3_nt: TGCGCCAGCAGCCAAGATTGGCAGGCTATCTCTGGAAACACCATATATTTT; d_call: -; v_call: TRBV4-1; clone_size: -; j_call: TRBJ1-3
cdr3_aa: CASSQRLAGLRADTQYF; cdr3_nt: TGTGCCAGCAGCCAAAGACTAGCGGGACTGCGGGCAGATACGCAGTATTTT; d_call: TRBD2; v_call: TRBV2; clone_size: -; j_call: TRBJ2-3
cdr3_aa: CASSLYTGVNYNEQFF; cdr3_nt: TGTGCCAGCAGTTTATACACGGGAGTGAACTACAATGAGCAGTTCTTC; d_call: -; v_call: TRBV28; clone_size: -; j_call: TRBJ2-1
cdr3_aa: CASSLEGISNTIYF; cdr3_nt: TGTGCCAGCAGCTTGGAGGGGATTTCAAACACCATATATTTT; d_call: -; v_call: TRBV5-6; clone_size: -; j_call: TRBJ1-3
cdr3_aa: CASSLNRKSGNTIYF; cdr3_nt: TGTGCCAGTAGTCTAAACAGGAAAAGTGGAAACACCATATATTTT; d_call: -; v_call: TRBV19; clone_size: -; j_call: TRBJ1-3
cdr3_aa: CASSIRDNSYEQYF; cdr3_nt: TGTGCCAGTAGTATACGAGACAACTCCTACGAGCAGTACTTC; d_call: -; v_call: TRBV19; clone_size: -; j_call: TRBJ2-7
cdr3_aa: CASSPGTSTNTGELFF; cdr3_nt: TGCGCCAGCAGCCCCGGGACTAGCACGAACACCGGGGAGCTGTTTTTT; d_call: TRBD2; v_call: TRBV10-1; clone_size: -; j_call: TRBJ2-2
cdr3_aa: CASSPASWGVGELFF; cdr3_nt: TGTGCCAGCAGTCCAGCCTCCTGGGGGGTCGGGGAGCTGTTTTTT; d_call: -; v_call: TRBV28; clone_size: -; j_call: TRBJ2-2
cdr3_aa: CASSLSGAKSYNEQFF; cdr3_nt: TGCGCCAGCAGCTTAAGCGGTGCGAAGTCCTACAATGAGCAGTTCTTC; d_call: -; v_call: TRBV5-1; clone_size: -; j_call: TRBJ2-1
cdr3_aa: CASSPTVSGANVLTF; cdr3_nt: TGTGCCAGCAGTCCGACAGTCTCTGGGGCCAACGTCCTGACTTTC; d_call: -; v_call: TRBV6-5; clone_size: few; j_call: TRBJ2-6
cdr3_aa: CASSYSAGGSYEQYF; cdr3_nt: TGTGCCAGCAGTTATTCGGCAGGGGGCTCCTACGAGCAGTACTTC; d_call: TRBD1; v_call: TRBV6-5; clone_size: -; j_call: TRBJ2-7
cdr3_aa: CASSLRGQPASYTF; cdr3_nt: TGCGCCAGCAGCTTGAGGGGACAGCCGGCTTCCTACACCTTC; d_call: TRBD1; v_call: TRBV5-1; clone_size: -; j_call: TRBJ1-2
cdr3_aa: CASSAASGSYSYNEQFF; cdr3_nt: TGTGCCAGCAGCGCCGCTAGCGGGAGTTACTCCTACAATGAGCAGTTCTTC; d_call: TRBD2; v_call: TRBV5-6; clone_size: once; j_call: TRBJ2-1
cdr3_aa: CASSPTTGGTYEQYF; cdr3_nt: TGTGCCAGCAGCCCGACGACAGGGGGGACCTACGAGCAGTACTTC; d_call: TRBD1; v_call: TRBV7-8; clone_size: -; j_call: TRBJ2-7
cdr3_aa: CASSPDRGSNYGYTF; cdr3_nt: TGTGCCAGCTCACCGGACAGGGGATCTAACTATGGCTACACCTTC; d_call: TRBD1; v_call: TRBV18; clone_size: -; j_call: TRBJ1-2
cdr3_aa: CASSDWSPLGYTF; cdr3_nt: TGTGCCAGCAGTGATTGGAGTCCTCTTGGCTACACCTTC; d_call: -; v_call: TRBV6-1; clone_size: large; j_call: TRBJ1-2
cdr3_aa: CASRTGGPTDTQYF; cdr3_nt: TGTGCCAGTAGAACAGGGGGCCCTACAGATACGCAGTATTTT; d_call: TRBD1; v_call: TRBV6-1; clone_size: -; j_call: TRBJ2-3
cdr3_aa: CASSIEQAALQPQHF; cdr3_nt: TGTGCCAGTAGTATAGAGCAGGCAGCTCTTCAGCCCCAGCATTTT; d_call: -; v_call: TRBV19; clone_size: -; j_call: TRBJ1-5
cdr3_aa: CASSPHETSFSYNEQFF; cdr3_nt: TGTGCCAGCAGCCCCCACGAGACTAGCTTTTCCTACAATGAGCAGTTCTTC; d_call: TRBD2; v_call: TRBV11-2; clone_size: -; j_call: TRBJ2-1
cdr3_aa: CASSLWGTGAHEQYF; cdr3_nt: TGTGCCAGCAGTTTATGGGGGACAGGGGCTCACGAGCAGTACTTC; d_call: TRBD1; v_call: TRBV28; clone_size: few; j_call: TRBJ2-7
cdr3_aa: CASRRLDYNEQFF; cdr3_nt: TGTGCCAGCAGGAGACTAGACTACAATGAGCAGTTCTTC; d_call: -; v_call: TRBV6-1; clone_size: -; j_call: TRBJ2-1
cdr3_aa: CASSNRGFDTEAFF; cdr3_nt: TGTGCCAGCAGTAACAGGGGATTCGACACTGAAGCTTTCTTT; d_call: TRBD1; v_call: TRBV28; clone_size: -; j_call: TRBJ1-1
cdr3_aa: CASSNYDDTTYEQYF; cdr3_nt: TGTGCCAGCAGTAACTACGACGACACGACCTACGAGCAGTACTTC; d_call: -; v_call: TRBV6-5; clone_size: -; j_call: TRBJ2-7
cdr3_aa: CASSSPGTGAGELFF; cdr3_nt: TGTGCCAGCAGTTCCCCCGGGACAGGGGCCGGGGAGCTGTTTTTT; d_call: TRBD1; v_call: TRBV6-6; clone_size: -; j_call: TRBJ2-2
cdr3_aa: CASSMQGAKKTQYF; cdr3_nt: TGTGCCAGTAGTATGCAGGGGGCGAAGAAGACCCAGTACTTC; d_call: TRBD1; v_call: TRBV19; clone_size: -; j_call: TRBJ2-5
cdr3_aa: CASSEFGRGVNYGYTF; cdr3_nt: TGTGCCAGCAGTGAATTCGGTCGGGGGGTTAACTATGGCTACACCTTC; d_call: -; v_call: TRBV6-1; clone_size: -; j_call: TRBJ1-2
cdr3_aa: CASSLRGALNTEAFF; cdr3_nt: TGTGCCAGCAGCTTGCGGGGGGCCCTGAACACTGAAGCTTTCTTT; d_call: -; v_call: TRBV5-5; clone_size: -; j_call: TRBJ1-1
cdr3_aa: CASSVQGTNQPQHF; cdr3_nt: TGTGCCAGCAGTGTTCAGGGTACCAATCAGCCCCAGCATTTT; d_call: -; v_call: TRBV6-1; clone_size: -; j_call: TRBJ1-5
cdr3_aa: CASSVRLAGARRTDTQYF; cdr3_nt: TGTGCCAGCAGCGTCCGACTAGCGGGAGCCCGGCGGACAGATACGCAGTATTTT; d_call: TRBD2; v_call: TRBV13; clone_size: -; j_call: TRBJ2-3
cdr3_aa: CASSTSGWATEAFF; cdr3_nt: TGTGCCAGCAGTACCTCAGGGTGGGCCACTGAAGCTTTCTTT; d_call: -; v_call: TRBV28; clone_size: few; j_call: TRBJ1-1
cdr3_aa: CASSPLREAGTSGTSTDTQYF; cdr3_nt: TGTGCCAGCTCACCACTCAGGGAAGCCGGGACTAGCGGGACTAGCACAGATACGCAGTATTTT; d_call: TRBD2; v_call: TRBV18; clone_size: -; j_call: TRBJ2-3
cdr3_aa: CASSMRLSSSGYEQYF; cdr3_nt: TGTGCCAGTAGTATGAGGCTTTCTTCTAGCGGCTACGAGCAGTACTTC; d_call: TRBD2; v_call: TRBV19; clone_size: -; j_call: TRBJ2-7
cdr3_aa: CASSHRRGQGSDEQFF; cdr3_nt: TGTGCCAGCAGCCACCGGAGAGGACAGGGATCGGATGAGCAGTTCTTC; d_call: TRBD1; v_call: TRBV4-2; clone_size: -; j_call: TRBJ2-1
cdr3_aa: CASRKPLAGTGYFGYTF; cdr3_nt: TGTGCCAGCAGGAAACCTTTGGCCGGGACAGGGTACTTTGGCTACACCTTC; d_call: TRBD1; v_call: TRBV28; clone_size: once; j_call: TRBJ1-2
cdr3_aa: CASSRGSSIDTQYF; cdr3_nt: TGTGCCAGCAGCCGCGGGAGTTCCATAGATACGCAGTATTTT; d_call: TRBD2; v_call: TRBV7-9; clone_size: -; j_call: TRBJ2-3
cdr3_aa: CASLRGGVNTIYF; cdr3_nt: TGTGCCAGCCTGCGGGGAGGGGTCAACACCATATATTTT; d_call: -; v_call: TRBV28; clone_size: -; j_call: TRBJ1-3
cdr3_aa: CASSISSANTGELFF; cdr3_nt: TGTGCCAGTAGTATCAGCAGCGCGAACACCGGGGAGCTGTTTTTT; d_call: -; v_call: TRBV19; clone_size: -; j_call: TRBJ2-2
cdr3_aa: CASSQVEGDPYSYEQYF; cdr3_nt: TGCGCCAGCAGCCAAGTCGAGGGAGACCCCTACTCCTACGAGCAGTACTTC; d_call: -; v_call: TRBV4-1; clone_size: once; j_call: TRBJ2-7
cdr3_aa: CASRKEGGANVLTF; cdr3_nt: TGTGCCAGCAGGAAAGAGGGTGGGGCCAACGTCCTGACTTTC; d_call: -; v_call: TRBV9; clone_size: once; j_call: TRBJ2-6
cdr3_aa: CASSFRRERGTGELFF; cdr3_nt: TGTGCCAGCAGCTTTCGGCGGGAGCGGGGCACCGGGGAGCTGTTTTTT; d_call: TRBD2; v_call: TRBV7-9; clone_size: -; j_call: TRBJ2-2
cdr3_aa: CASSLKGDSNQPQHF; cdr3_nt: TGCGCCAGCAGTCTCAAGGGGGATAGCAATCAGCCCCAGCATTTT; d_call: -; v_call: TRBV5-1; clone_size: -; j_call: TRBJ1-5
cdr3_aa: CASSPGTSGTYEQYF; cdr3_nt: TGTGCCAGCTCACCTGGGACTAGCGGGACCTACGAGCAGTACTTC; d_call: TRBD2; v_call: TRBV18; clone_size: -; j_call: TRBJ2-7
cdr3_aa: CASSPGTGYEEQYF; cdr3_nt: TGTGCCAGCAGTCCCGGGACAGGGTATGAAGAGCAGTACTTC; d_call: TRBD1; v_call: TRBV13; clone_size: -; j_call: TRBJ2-7
cdr3_aa: CATSRDRWFEPGDSPGANVLTF; cdr3_nt: TGTGCCACCAGCAGAGATAGGTGGTTCGAACCAGGGGATTCACCCGGGGCCAACGTCCTGACTTTC; d_call: -; v_call: TRBV15; clone_size: -; j_call: TRBJ2-6
cdr3_aa: CASTLRDTDTGELFF; cdr3_nt: TGTGCCAGCACTTTACGGGACACCGACACCGGGGAGCTGTTTTTT; d_call: -; v_call: TRBV6-1; clone_size: -; j_call: TRBJ2-2
cdr3_aa: CASSQDHRGTEAFF; cdr3_nt: TGTGCCAGCAGCCAAGATCACAGGGGCACTGAAGCTTTCTTT; d_call: TRBD1; v_call: TRBV14; clone_size: -; j_call: TRBJ1-1
cdr3_aa: CASNDLRGYTF; cdr3_nt: TGCGCCAGCAACGACTTAAGGGGCTACACCTTC; d_call: -; v_call: TRBV10-2; clone_size: -; j_call: TRBJ1-2
cdr3_aa: CASSGAGGGQETQYF; cdr3_nt: TGCGCCAGCAGCGGGGCGGGAGGGGGCCAAGAGACCCAGTACTTC; d_call: TRBD2; v_call: TRBV5-1; clone_size: -; j_call: TRBJ2-5
cdr3_aa: CASSPGATGNTIYF; cdr3_nt: TGTGCCAGCAGTCCAGGGGCTACCGGAAACACCATATATTTT; d_call: -; v_call: TRBV2; clone_size: -; j_call: TRBJ1-3
cdr3_aa: CASNPGYEQYF; cdr3_nt: TGTGCCAGCAACCCAGGCTACGAGCAGTACTTC; d_call: -; v_call: TRBV2; clone_size: -; j_call: TRBJ2-7